The sequence of this TCR beta chain was determined in a study of monozygotic twins with cystic fibrosis. Study-level points and caveats: Median Simpson clonality of 0.0095 suggested naive T cells predominated. Unrelated CF individuals shared fewer identical clonotypes than monozygotic CF twins. In this small cohort, shared CDR3 numbers showed no association with age, concordance or disease severity.

A note on this clone: Antigen specificity is unknown.

Sequenced by immunoSEQ multiplex PCR; TCRdb stores in-frame clones only, minus some. The sample records about 36,000 clones, around 82% being singletons. This CDR3 comprises 15 residues. In germline, CDR1 is MNHNS, CDR2 SASEGT. The V gene end was trimmed by 7 bases and the J gene end by 5 bases; junction bases not matched to a gene: 11. Specimen: blood. The TCR originated in a girl aged 2 to 9 with cystic fibrosis. The V call is TRBV6-1, the J call TRBJ2-3, with 8 bases that match TRBD1. Here the CDR3 reads CASTGQGQLIDTQYF. CDR3 nucleotide sequence: TGTGCCAGCACAGGACAGGGACAACTAATAGATACGCAGTATTTT.